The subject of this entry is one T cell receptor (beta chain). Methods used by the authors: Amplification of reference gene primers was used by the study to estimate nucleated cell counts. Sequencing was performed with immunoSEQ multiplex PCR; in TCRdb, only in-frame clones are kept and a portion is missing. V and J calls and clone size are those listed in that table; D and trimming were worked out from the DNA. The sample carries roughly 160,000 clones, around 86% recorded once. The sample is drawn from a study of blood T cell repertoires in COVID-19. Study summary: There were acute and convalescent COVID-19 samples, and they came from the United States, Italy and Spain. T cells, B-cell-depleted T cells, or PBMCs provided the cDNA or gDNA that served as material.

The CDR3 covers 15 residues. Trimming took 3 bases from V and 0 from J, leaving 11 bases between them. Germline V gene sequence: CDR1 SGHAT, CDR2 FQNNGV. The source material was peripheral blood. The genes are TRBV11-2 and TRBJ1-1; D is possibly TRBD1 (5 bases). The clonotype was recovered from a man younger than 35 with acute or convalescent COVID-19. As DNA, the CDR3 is TGTGCCAGCAGCTTTTTGACAGCAATGAACACTGAAGCTTTCTTT. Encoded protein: CASSFLTAMNTEAFF.